The clone carrying this T cell receptor beta chain was counted a few times. What it binds is unknown. The sample comes from a study of CD8 T cells in ankylosing spondylitis. Study-wide results and limits: The study identified a TCR beta motif of 7 or 8 highly homologous variants that appeared characteristic of ankylosing spondylitis blood.

CDR1 is DFQATT and CDR2 is SNEGSKA in the germline V gene (reference sequence). V lost 1 base to trimming and J lost 9 bases; unmatched junction nucleotides: 14. This CDR3 comprises 16 residues. A single record per CDR3 protein comes from TCRdb applying MiXCR to the 5' RACE reads. The sample contains under 850,000 distinct CDR3 sequences, 15% to 20% of which appear only once. This TCR was recovered from a male donor with ankylosing spondylitis. Sequencing was performed on blood, either unsorted or a sorted T cell fraction (not recorded which). The V gene is TRBV20-1, the J gene TRBJ2-1, with 8 bases lining up with TRBD2. The CDR3 DNA reads TGCAGTGCTAGAGGCTTGACTAGCGTCGTTTCCGGTGAGCAGTTCTTC. Protein product: CSARGLTSVVSGEQFF.